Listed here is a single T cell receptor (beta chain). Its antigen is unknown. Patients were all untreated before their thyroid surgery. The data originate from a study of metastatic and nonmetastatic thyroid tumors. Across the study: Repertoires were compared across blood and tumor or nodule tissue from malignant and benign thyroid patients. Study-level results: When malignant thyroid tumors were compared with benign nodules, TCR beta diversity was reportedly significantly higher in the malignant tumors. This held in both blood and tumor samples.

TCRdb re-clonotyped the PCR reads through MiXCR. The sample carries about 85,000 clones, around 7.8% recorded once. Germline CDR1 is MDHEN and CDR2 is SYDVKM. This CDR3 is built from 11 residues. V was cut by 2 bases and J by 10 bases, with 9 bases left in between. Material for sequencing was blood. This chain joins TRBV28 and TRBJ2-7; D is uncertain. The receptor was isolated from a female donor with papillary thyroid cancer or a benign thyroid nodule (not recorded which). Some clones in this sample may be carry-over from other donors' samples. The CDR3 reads CASSLSEHQYF. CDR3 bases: TGTGCCAGCAGTTTAAGCGAGCATCAGTACTTC.